The 21 T cell receptor beta chains below all came from one sample that was sequenced in a study of Graves' ophthalmopathy and Graves' hyperthyroidism. Using RNA transcripts, the TCR beta CDR3 regions were amplified. Amplification began with first-round RT-PCR using HTBI primers, then second-round multiplex PCR was performed. TCRdb processed the multiplex PCR reads anew with MiXCR; each CDR3 protein has one entry. This repertoire shows roughly 610,000 distinct CDR3 sequences, about 20% found once; its top ten account for more than 5.5%. The sequenced sample consisted of peripheral blood. The source is a woman aged 18-35 years with stable Graves' hyperthyroidism. Some clones in this sample may be carry-over from other donors' samples.

A word on this clonotype: A much larger clone differs from this one at a single base, so this may be a read error. Here the CDR3 omits its conserved ending phenylalanine or tryptophan, so a read error is the likely source. This chain uses TRBV20-1 with TRBJ1-1; 7 bases match TRBD1. The CDR3 length is 11 residues. Germline loops: CDR1 DFQATT, CDR2 SNEGSKA (reference sequence). Trimming cost V 7 bases and J 4 bases; bases outside gene matches: 3. The CDR3 loop reads CSGAGGTEAFY. The CDR3, as DNA: TGCAGTGGGGCAGGGGGCACTGAAGCTTTCTAT.

The sample holds many counts of this clonotype. J is TRBJ1-2 and V is TRBV7-2, with a tentative D call TRBD1 (5 bases). The CDR3 totals 14 residues. Germline CDR1 is SGHTA and CDR2 is FQGNSA. Trimming removed 4 bases at V and 5 bases at J, with 14 bases between. The CDR3: CASSSSGGIYGYTF. Written as DNA, the CDR3 is TGTGCCAGCAGCTCCAGTGGGGGTATTTATGGCTACACCTTC.

This clonotype was seen many times. The chain couples TRBV12-3 or TRBV12-4 to TRBJ2-7, with a weak D call TRBD1 (5 bases). Trimming pared 3 bases from V and 3 bases from J, leaving 12 bases between. CDR3 size: 14 residues. Here the CDR3 DNA reads TGTGCCAGCAGTTTTGGCTTAGGGGACTACGAGCAGTACTTC. It yields the protein CASSFGLGDYEQYF.

Ten or more counts support this clonotype. This chain joins TRBV12-3 or TRBV12-4 and TRBJ1-5, with unresolved D. CDR3 length: 15 residues. V was cut by 3 bases and J by 0 bases, with 9 bases left in between. The DNA of the CDR3 is TGTGCCAGCAGTTTTTGGGCAGATAGCAATCAGCCCCAGCATTTT. As protein: CASSFWADSNQPQHF.

This clonotype was found many times. The chain is built from TRBV6-1 and TRBJ1-5; D unresolved. Germline loops: CDR1 MNHNS, CDR2 SASEGT. The V end lost 2 bases, the J end lost 2 bases, and 10 bases lay between the germline ends. The CDR3 spans 15 residues. In DNA form, the CDR3 reads TGTGCCAGCAGTGAAAGGTATTGGGGCAATCAGCCCCAGCATTTT. The encoded protein is CASSERYWGNQPQHF.

The table lists this clonotype with many counts. The chain has TRBV19 and TRBJ1-2; possible D gene TRBD1, 5 bases. The CDR3 spans 14 residues. Trimming stripped 3 bases from V and 4 bases from J, with 12 bases between. Germline V lookup: CDR1 LNHDA, CDR2 SQIVND (reference sequence). The CDR3 sequence: CASSIGTASYGYTF. CDR3 bases: TGTGCCAGTAGTATCGGGACCGCCAGCTATGGCTACACCTTC. Drawing the rest from reference TRBV19 and TRBJ1-2, the complete variable domain is DGGITQSPKYLFRKEGQNVTLSCEQNLNHDAMYWYRQDPGQGLRLIYYSQIVNDFQKGDIAEGYSVSREKKESFPLTVTSAQKNPTAFYLCASSIGTASYGYTFGSGTRLTVV.

The sample holds many counts of this clonotype. V is TRBV30 and J is TRBJ1-5, with TRBD1 matching 12 bases. Germline-derived CDR1 and CDR2 are GTSNPN and SVGIG (reference sequence). This CDR3 has 18 amino acids. V gave up 0 bases and J gave up 0 bases; unmatched junction bases: 6. The CDR3 DNA follows: TGTGCCTGGAGTGTACGTCCGGGACAGGGGGCTAGCAATCAGCCCCAGCATTTT. It is translated as CAWSVRPGQGASNQPQHF.

A few counts support this clonotype. The V and J genes are TRBV20-1 and TRBJ2-5; D uncertain. Germline-derived CDR1 and CDR2 are DFQATT and SNEGSKA (reference sequence). The CDR3 is 15 residues long. Trimming took off 3 bases at V and 1 base at J, with 15 bases between the two ends. CDR3 residues: CSARTLRPRQETQYF. The CDR3 nucleotides are TGCAGTGCTAGGACTTTAAGGCCACGCCAAGAGACCCAGTACTTC.

This clonotype came up many times. This chain connects TRBV11-2 to TRBJ2-4; D might be TRBD1 (6 bases). The V and J ends lost 6 bases and 1 base respectively, with 13 bases between them. CDR1 and CDR2 from the germline V gene are SGHAT and FQNNGV. The CDR3 length is 15 residues. The CDR3 DNA reads TGTGCCAGCAGATCGGGACACGGGGCCAAAAACATTCAGTACTTC. The encoded protein is CASRSGHGAKNIQYF.

In its sample, this clonotype was seen a few times. The chain has TRBV20-1 and TRBJ1-1, with 7 bases identical to TRBD1. The CDR3 length is 13 residues. CDR1 and CDR2 from the germline V gene are DFQATT and SNEGSKA (reference sequence). DNA of the CDR3: TGCAGCCCCGCGGACAGGCAAGACACTGAAGCTTTCTTT. This gives the protein CSPADRQDTEAFF.

The chain employs TRBV6-5 and TRBJ2-7, with 9 bases fitting TRBD2. CDR1 and CDR2 from the germline V gene are MNHEY and SVGAGI. This CDR3 contains 17 residues. V lost 4 bases, J lost 0 bases, and 10 bases stayed unmatched. CDR3 DNA: TGTGCCAGCAGTTCCCATAGCGGGGGCCCCTACTCCTACGAGCAGTACTTC. Residues: CASSSHSGGPYSYEQYF.

This clonotype has a count of ten or more. J is TRBJ1-5 and V is TRBV30, with 8 nucleotides matching TRBD1. Germline trimming cut 1 base from V and 7 bases from J; bases unmatched to any gene: 3. The CDR3 consists of 13 residues. Germline V CDR1 and CDR2: GTSNPN, SVGIG (reference sequence). CDR3 sequence: CAWSGQGAQPQHF. The CDR3 coding sequence is TGTGCCTGGAGTGGTCAGGGGGCACAGCCCCAGCATTTT.

This chain connects TRBV20-1 to TRBJ2-5; no definite D call. The V and J ends lost 3 bases and 5 bases respectively, with 13 bases between them. The CDR3 consists of 13 residues. In germline, CDR1 is DFQATT, CDR2 SNEGSKA (reference sequence). This chain's CDR3 is CSASAESGETQYF. CDR3 nucleotides: TGCAGTGCTAGCGCGGAATCTGGGGAGACCCAGTACTTC.

In this sample, this clonotype turned up many times. The chain uses TRBV30 and TRBJ1-1; D unclear. Germline V gives CDR1 GTSNPN, CDR2 SVGIG (reference sequence). Trimming left V 7 bases short and J 2 bases short, with 8 bases between. CDR3 size: 11 residues. The CDR3 loop reads CAFGPNTEAFF. The CDR3 coding sequence is TGTGCCTTCGGCCCCAACACTGAAGCTTTCTTT.

This clonotype was detected ten times or more. The rearrangement uses TRBV20-1 and TRBJ1-2; 9 nucleotides match TRBD1. Trimming cost V 2 bases and J 4 bases; bases outside gene matches: 5. CDR1 and CDR2 from the germline V gene are DFQATT and SNEGSKA (reference sequence). The CDR3 loop spans 14 amino acids. CDR3 sequence: CSARPTGGAYGYTF. For the CDR3, the DNA is TGCAGTGCTAGACCCACAGGGGGCGCCTATGGCTACACCTTC.

This clonotype was observed many times. The J gene is TRBJ1-5, the V gene TRBV7-8; no definite D call. Germline V lookup: CDR1 SGHVS, CDR2 FQNEAQ. Trimming cost V 1 base and J 4 bases, with 11 bases left between them. This CDR3 has 15 residues. DNA for the CDR3: TGTGCCAGCAGCTTAGGTCTGTTTGGGAATCAGCCCCAGCATTTT. Encoded protein: CASSLGLFGNQPQHF.

This clonotype was seen at least ten times. For the CDR3, the DNA is TGTGCCAGCAGTTACTCGAAGGTTGAAGCTTTCTTT. Translated, it gives CASSYSKVEAFF. The gene calls are TRBV6-2 or TRBV6-3 and TRBJ1-1; D uncertain. Per the germline V gene, CDR1 is MNHEY and CDR2 is SVGEGT. The CDR3 spans 12 residues. V was trimmed by 0 bases and J by 7 bases, leaving 6 bases between them.

This clonotype was picked up many times. The chain has TRBV11-3 and TRBJ2-5; 7 bases are a match to TRBD2. V shed 5 bases and J 5 bases; nucleotides not matched to a gene: 5. Looked up from germline, CDR1 is SGHNT and CDR2 is YENEEA. The CDR3 consists of 13 residues. The CDR3: CASSGEGHETQYF. The DNA of the CDR3 is TGTGCCAGCAGCGGGGAGGGTCATGAGACCCAGTACTTC.

V and J are TRBV9 and TRBJ2-2, with no clear D. Germline assignment: CDR1 SGDLS and CDR2 YYNGEE. Trimming shortened V by 2 bases and J by 7 bases, and 12 bases separated the two germline ends. The CDR3 has 14 amino acids. This CDR3 is CASSVEFGHGELFF. In nucleotides, the CDR3 is TGTGCCAGCAGCGTGGAGTTCGGGCACGGGGAGCTGTTTTTT.

The chain joins TRBV2 to TRBJ1-5, with 8 bases identical to TRBD1. V dropped 8 bases and J dropped 0; count of bases not matched to a gene: 12. This CDR3 comprises 17 residues. The V gene's germline CDR1 is SNHLY and CDR2 FYNNEI. In DNA form, the CDR3 reads TGTGCCAGCCGCGGGACAGGTGAGGCCTATAGCAATCAGCCCCAGCATTTT. Encoded protein: CASRGTGEAYSNQPQHF.

Ten or more counts support this clonotype. The J gene is TRBJ1-5, the V gene TRBV7-3, with 7 bases aligning to TRBD1. Germline assignment: CDR1 SGHTA and CDR2 FQGTGA. This CDR3 contains 13 residues. J was trimmed by 5 bases and V by 5 bases; bases with no gene match: 3. This CDR3 is CASSIRGDQPQHF. The CDR3 DNA follows: TGTGCCAGCAGCATCAGGGGGGATCAGCCCCAGCATTTT.